The 30 T cell receptor beta chains listed next were all sequenced from one sample in a study of vaccination and CD4 T cells after COVID-19. Sequenced with the Oncomine TCR Beta short-read assay was DNA taken from cultured CD4+ T cells. TCRdb processed the PCR reads anew with MiXCR; each CDR3 protein has one entry. The sample carries roughly 12,000 distinct CDR3 sequences, roughly 43% recorded once. No cognate antigen is known for these TCRs. Treatment of the sample: approximately nine-day PBMC culture with coronavirus spike peptide pools or control peptides (ViraFEST assay). The sample consisted of CD4+ T cells from blood, cultured in vitro. These receptors were taken from a human donor who had recovered from COVID-19.

This clonotype was seen a handful of times. The chain has TRBV28 and TRBJ2-5, with TRBD2 as a possible D gene (6 bases). Germline-derived CDR1 and CDR2 are MDHEN and SYDVKM. The CDR3 runs 15 residues. Trimming left V 1 base short and J 6 bases short, with 15 bases between. The CDR3 DNA sequence: TGTGCCAGCAGTTTATTGAGACGGGAGCGTCAGACCCAGTACTTC. Its translation is CASSLLRRERQTQYF. The complete variable domain, with remaining parts taken from reference TRBV28 and TRBJ2-5, reads DVKVTQSSRYLVKRTGEKVFLECVQDMDHENMFWYRQDPGLGLRLIYFSYDVKMKEKGDIPEGYSVSREKKERFSLILESASTNQTSMYLCASSLLRRERQTQYFGPGTRLLVL.

In DNA, the CDR3 is TGCGCCAGCAGCCAAGATTTTTCGGGGGCGCGATACGGCTACACCTTC. As protein: CASSQDFSGARYGYTF. The rearrangement links TRBV4-3 to TRBJ1-2, with D possibly matching TRBD1 (6 bases). CDR3 length equals 16 residues. Trimming removed 0 bases from V and 8 bases from J, with 19 bases in between. Germline CDR1 and CDR2: LGHNA and YSLEER.

This clonotype was detected a few times. V and J are TRBV18 and TRBJ1-2, with D possibly TRBD1 on 5 matching bases. Germline-derived CDR1 and CDR2 are KGHSH and LQKENI. There are 16 residues in the CDR3. V shed 6 bases and J shed 6 bases, with 23 bases lying between them. The CDR3 loop reads CASSPSLERRGDGYTF. Written as DNA, the CDR3 is TGTGCCAGCTCCCCGTCCCTCGAGCGGAGGGGAGATGGCTACACCTTC.

The rearrangement joins TRBV20-1 to TRBJ1-6, with TRBD1 as a possible D gene (6 bases). The V gene lost 6 bases and the J gene lost 0 bases, with 15 bases spanning the gap. CDR1 is DFQATT, CDR2 SNEGSKA, per germline (reference sequence). The length of the CDR3 is 16 residues. In DNA form, the CDR3 reads TGCAGTGCGCTGCCCGACAGGATCTCCTATAATTCACCCCTCCACTTT. It codes for CSALPDRISYNSPLHF.

This clonotype was counted a single time. The V call is TRBV7-9, the J call TRBJ2-1; 8 nucleotides agree with TRBD1. The CDR3 has 15 residues. Germline-derived CDR1 and CDR2 are SEHNR and FQNEAQ (reference sequence). Trimming cost V 3 bases and J 4 bases; bases outside gene matches: 5. The CDR3 region has the DNA TGTGCCAGCAGCTTGGAACAGGGGGTGTACAATGAGCAGTTCTTC. Its protein product is CASSLEQGVYNEQFF.

The DNA for the CDR3 is TGTGCCAGCAGAGAACAGGGGAATAGCAATCAGCCCCAGCATTTT. This sequence encodes CASREQGNSNQPQHF. The gene calls are TRBV6-4 and TRBJ1-5; 7 nucleotides agree with TRBD1. CDR1 and CDR2 from the germline V gene are MRHNA and SNTAGT. V gave up 6 bases and J gave up 0 bases; unmatched junction bases: 5. The CDR3 loop spans 15 amino acids.

This clonotype was seen a few times. The CDR3 DNA reads TGTGCCTGTGAATCTGGAAACACCATATATTTT. Its protein product is CACESGNTIYF. The chain is built from TRBV30 and TRBJ1-3; no firm D call. CDR3 length: 11 residues. Germline V gene sequence: CDR1 GTSNPN, CDR2 SVGIG (reference sequence). Trimming took off 6 bases at V and 1 base at J, with 4 bases between the two ends. The variable domain in full, completed from reference TRBV30 and TRBJ1-3, reads SQTIHQWPATLVQPVGSPLSLECTVEGTSNPNLYWYRQAAGRGLQLLFYSVGIGQISSEVPQNLSASRPQDRQFILSSKKLLLSDSGFYLCACESGNTIYFGEGSWLTVV.

The CDR3 DNA is TGTGCCAGCAGGCGGGACTCTGAGACCCAGTACTTC. Its translation is CASRRDSETQYF. This sequence joins TRBV5-4 and TRBJ2-5; a weak D match, TRBD2 (6 bases). CDR3 length: 12 amino acids. CDR1 and CDR2 from the germline V gene are SGHNT and YYREEE (reference sequence). V was pared by 5 bases and J by 5 bases, with 10 bases between.

This clonotype was seen once. Mismatch with germline at one junction end may stem from a read error. V usage is TRBV20-1 and J usage is TRBJ2-7, with a tentative D call TRBD2 (5 bases). The CDR3 extends over 14 amino acids. Germline lookup yields CDR1 DFQATT and CDR2 SNEGSKA (reference sequence). The CDR3 bases are TGCAGTGCTAGAAAGGTAGTGGGCGACTACGAGCAGTGCTTC. It translates to CSARKVVGDYEQCF.

The J gene is TRBJ1-5, the V gene TRBV28; D is undetermined. V was clipped by 5 bases and J by 7 bases, with 9 bases between them. This CDR3 is built from 12 residues. The germline CDR1 and CDR2 sequences are MDHEN and SYDVKM. The CDR3 protein is CASSPWIQPQHF. Written as DNA, the CDR3 is TGTGCCAGCAGTCCTTGGATCCAGCCCCAGCATTTT.

The chain joins TRBV20-1 to TRBJ1-1, with D possibly TRBD1 on 5 matching bases. Germline CDR1 and CDR2: DFQATT and SNEGSKA (reference sequence). This CDR3 spans 15 amino acids. Trimming shortened V by 3 bases and J by 1 base, and 15 bases separated the two germline ends. The CDR3 sequence is CSASSPLTANTEAFF. For the CDR3, the DNA is TGCAGTGCTAGCTCTCCCTTGACAGCGAACACTGAAGCTTTCTTT.

This clonotype appeared once. The rearrangement links TRBV11-2 to TRBJ2-1, with 9 bases aligning to TRBD2. Unmatched junction bases numbered 6, after V lost 3 bases and J lost 0 bases. The length of the CDR3 is 17 residues. Germline CDR1 is SGHAT and CDR2 is FQNNGV. The CDR3 loop is CASSLRGGGSSYNEQFF. The CDR3 bases are TGTGCCAGCAGCTTGCGGGGGGGTGGGAGCTCCTACAATGAGCAGTTCTTC.

The chain combines TRBV28 with TRBJ2-3; D assignment may be TRBD1 or TRBD2 (5 bases each). The CDR3 is 13 amino acids. V was pared by 6 bases and J by 4 bases, with 11 bases between. Germline values: CDR1 MDHEN, CDR2 SYDVKM. Here the CDR3 DNA reads TGTGCCAGCAGCAAGCAGGGACCAGATACGCAGTATTTT. This translates into CASSKQGPDTQYF.

This clonotype has more than one count but fewer than ten. One end of the junction is discordant with germline, which a read error may explain. This sequence joins TRBV7-2 and TRBJ1-3; no clear D gene. Per germline, CDR1 SGHTA and CDR2 FQGNSA. This CDR3 comprises 15 residues. CDR3 amino acids: CASSLAINSGNTIYF. In DNA, the CDR3 is TGTGCCAGCAGCCTAGCGATAAACTCTGGAAACACCATATATTTT.

Judged by abundance, this clonotype is medium-sized. The genes are TRBV6-1 and TRBJ2-5; 11 nucleotides align to TRBD2. The CDR3 covers 15 residues. Germline V gene lookup returns CDR1 MNHNS and CDR2 SASEGT. Trimming removed 2 bases from V and 5 bases from J; junction bases left unmatched: 4. The CDR3 here is CASSESLAGVETQYF. The DNA of the CDR3 is TGTGCCAGCAGTGAATCACTAGCGGGAGTGGAGACCCAGTACTTC.

The CDR3 bases are TGTGCCAGCAGCGCAGCGACTAGCGGGAGCTACGAGCAGTACTTC. It yields the protein CASSAATSGSYEQYF. The V call is TRBV7-2, the J call TRBJ2-7; 12 nucleotides match TRBD2. V was pared by 5 bases and J by 3 bases, with 5 bases of the junction left unmatched. The V gene's germline CDR1 is SGHTA and CDR2 FQGNSA. There are 15 residues in the CDR3. The entire variable domain, with the rest obtained from reference TRBV7-2 and TRBJ2-7, is as follows: GAGVSQSPSNKVTEKGKDVELRCDPISGHTALYWYRQSLGQGLEFLIYFQGNSAPDKSGLPSDRFSAERTGGSVSTLTIQRTQQEDSAVYLCASSAATSGSYEQYFGPGTRLTVT.

The rearrangement joins TRBV20-1 to TRBJ2-1; 10 nucleotides match TRBD2. The CDR3 covers 15 residues. V was pared by 5 bases and J by 5 bases, with 9 bases of the junction left unmatched. Germline CDR1 and CDR2: DFQATT and SNEGSKA (reference sequence). Written as DNA, the CDR3 is TGCAGTGCTGGGGCTAGCGGGAGTGGCAACAATGAGCAGTTCTTC. Translating gives CSAGASGSGNNEQFF.

Only a few counts were recorded for this clonotype. The DNA of the CDR3 is TGTGCCAGTAGTATCCGGGACGGATTTAGTTCACCCCTCCACTTT. This codes for CASSIRDGFSSPLHF. The genes are TRBV19 and TRBJ1-6, with D possibly matching TRBD1 (5 bases). This CDR3 spans 15 amino acids. The V and J ends lost 3 bases and 9 bases respectively, with 15 bases between them. Germline values: CDR1 LNHDA, CDR2 SQIVND (reference sequence).

The J gene is TRBJ2-2, the V gene TRBV2, with TRBD2 matching over 7 bases. Germline assignment: CDR1 SNHLY and CDR2 FYNNEI. V lost 2 bases and J lost 4; bases outside the gene matches: 4. The CDR3 is 15 amino acids. CDR3 in amino acids: CASSERGEGTGELFF. The CDR3 bases are TGTGCCAGCAGTGAACGGGGGGAGGGCACCGGGGAGCTGTTTTTT.

This clonotype appeared a few times. The chain links TRBV15 to TRBJ2-7, with 7 bases lining up with TRBD2. Germline CDR1 LNHNV, CDR2 YYDKDF (reference sequence). The CDR3 runs 14 residues. V was clipped by 0 bases and J by 3 bases; unmatched bases: 2. The CDR3 DNA reads as TGTGCCACCAGCAGAGAGCGGACTAGCTACGAGCAGTACTTC. It yields the protein CATSRERTSYEQYF.

In its sample, this clonotype was seen a few times. This chain connects TRBV6-1 to TRBJ2-5; D gene ambiguous. Per the germline V gene, CDR1 is MNHNS and CDR2 is SASEGT. Trimming took off 7 bases at V and 3 bases at J, with 6 bases between the two ends. This CDR3 region has 11 residues. The CDR3 nucleotides are TGTGCCAGCACCCGAAAAGAGACCCAGTACTTC. It is translated as CASTRKETQYF.

The chain uses TRBV11-2 and TRBJ1-2; 9 positions match TRBD1. Germline V gene lookup returns CDR1 SGHAT and CDR2 FQNNGV. After removal of 4 bases from V and 7 bases from J, the junction contained 7 bases not matched to a gene. This CDR3 is built from 14 residues. The CDR3 region has the DNA TGTGCCAGCAGCTCCAACAGGGGGCGGCTTGGCTACACCTTC. The encoded protein is CASSSNRGRLGYTF.

The chain uses TRBV2 and TRBJ2-5; 8 nucleotides match TRBD2. Per the germline V gene, CDR1 is SNHLY and CDR2 is FYNNEI. The CDR3 runs to 14 residues. V lost 11 bases and J lost 5; bases outside the gene matches: 13. CDR3 nucleotide sequence: TGTGCCTGCGGTAGCGCGACGGGGGGGGAGACCCAGTACTTC. Translated, it gives CACGSATGGETQYF.

This clonotype was seen a handful of times. The chain couples TRBV2 to TRBJ1-5; the D gene is possibly TRBD1 (5 bases). This CDR3 is 14 amino acids long. Trimming removed 6 bases from V and 7 bases from J, with 16 bases in between. The V gene's germline CDR1 is SNHLY and CDR2 FYNNEI. CDR3 DNA sequence: TGTGCCAGCAGGTACGGACACTCAAGGCAGCCCCAGCATTTT. Translating gives CASRYGHSRQPQHF. Complete variable domain (other parts from reference TRBV2 and TRBJ1-5): EPEVTQTPSHQVTQMGQEVILRCVPISNHLYFYWYRQILGQKVEFLVSFYNNEISEKSEIFDDQFSVERPDGSNFTLKIRSTKLEDSAMYFCASRYGHSRQPQHFGDGTRLSIL.

This clonotype was counted between two and nine times. The V gene is TRBV27, the J gene TRBJ2-2; no clear D. The germline V and J ends were trimmed by 8 bases and 6 bases, with 28 bases remaining between them. Germline V gene lookup returns CDR1 MNHEY and CDR2 SMNVEV (reference sequence). This CDR3 spans 18 amino acids. This chain's CDR3 is CASYGTQRGRLWPGELFF. CDR3 coding DNA: TGTGCCAGCTATGGTACCCAACGTGGTAGGCTCTGGCCCGGGGAGCTGTTTTTT.

The J gene is TRBJ1-5, the V gene TRBV7-2; the D is unclear. Trimming cost V 4 bases and J 4 bases, with 5 bases left between them. The germline V gene encodes CDR1 SGHTA and CDR2 FQGNSA. The CDR3 totals 12 residues. The DNA of the CDR3 is TGTGCCAGCAGCTCCAGGAATCAGCCCCAGCATTTT. Residues: CASSSRNQPQHF.

The chain employs TRBV6-1 and TRBJ1-1; 7 nucleotides agree with TRBD1. The CDR3 runs 13 residues. CDR1 is MNHNS and CDR2 is SASEGT in the germline V gene. Trimming at V came to 6 bases and at J to 1 base, leaving 2 bases not matched to a gene. CDR3 DNA: TGTGCCAGCAGAAGACAGGGGAACACTGAAGCTTTCTTT. Its protein is CASRRQGNTEAFF.

By share, this clonotype counts as large (0.1 to 1%). The J gene is TRBJ2-7, the V gene TRBV7-2; D not resolved. The CDR3 is made up of 13 amino acids. Deletions cut 5 bases from V and 3 bases from J, with 11 bases between. In germline, CDR1 is SGHTA, CDR2 FQGNSA. CDR3 coding DNA: TGTGCCAGCAGCGAGGCTAGGGACTACGAGCAGTACTTC. Translated: CASSEARDYEQYF.

The chain uses TRBV14 and TRBJ1-2, with TRBD1 as a possible D gene (5 bases). This CDR3 is 15 amino acids long. V was trimmed by 1 base and J by 4 bases, leaving 13 bases between them. CDR1 is SGHDN and CDR2 is FVKESK in the germline V gene. CDR3 amino acids: CASSQGQGRGYGYTF. CDR3 sequence (DNA): TGTGCCAGCAGCCAAGGTCAGGGACGAGGCTATGGCTACACCTTC.

The chain joins TRBV29-1 to TRBJ2-7, with 10 bases fitting TRBD2. Germline-derived CDR1 and CDR2 are SQVTM and ANQGSEA. The junction had 17 bases not matched to a gene; V was cut back by 2 bases and J by 4 bases. The CDR3 is made up of 18 amino acids. The CDR3 here is CSVEQMGGAGGTDYEQYF. CDR3 sequence (DNA): TGCAGCGTTGAACAAATGGGTGGAGCGGGAGGGACAGATTACGAGCAGTACTTC.